The clone carrying this T cell receptor beta chain turned up a few times. The antigen remains unidentified. This entry is derived from a study of cytomegalovirus exposure and HLA in healthy donors. Whole-study results and caveats: Cytomegalovirus association was assigned to approximately 160 TCR beta chains. In a later analysis, several top co-occurrence clusters appeared linked to parvovirus B19, influenza, CMV and Epstein-Barr virus. Information on immune exposure was restricted to one variable (CMV serostatus).

Germline values: CDR1 SNHLY, CDR2 FYNNEI. The CDR3 has 14 residues. The junction had 10 bases not matched to a gene; V was cut back by 6 bases and J by 8 bases. Healthy individuals who donated bone marrow served as the donors. 60 Vbeta and 13 Jbeta primers were used in PCR. The data were produced by immunoSEQ multiplex PCR, yet TCRdb's version contains in-frame clones alone and is incomplete. Of more than 85,000 clones listed, roughly 15% are singletons. The material sequenced was PBMCs. This rearrangement joins TRBV2 to TRBJ1-2; 9 nucleotides agree with TRBD1. This TCR was recovered from a female donor in good health and CMV-seronegative. CDR3 protein: CASRGGQGDLGYTF. In DNA form, the CDR3 reads TGTGCCAGCAGGGGGGGACAGGGTGATCTGGGCTACACCTTC.